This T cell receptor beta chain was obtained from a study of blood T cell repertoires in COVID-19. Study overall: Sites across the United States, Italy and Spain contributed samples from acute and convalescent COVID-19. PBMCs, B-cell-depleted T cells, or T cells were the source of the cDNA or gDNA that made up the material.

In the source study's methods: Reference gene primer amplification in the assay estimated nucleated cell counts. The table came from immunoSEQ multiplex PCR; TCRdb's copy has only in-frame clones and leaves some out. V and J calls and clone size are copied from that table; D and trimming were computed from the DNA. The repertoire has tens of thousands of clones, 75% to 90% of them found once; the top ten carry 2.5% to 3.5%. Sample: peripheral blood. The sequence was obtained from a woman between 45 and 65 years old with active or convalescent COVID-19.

For the CDR3, the DNA is TGTGCCAGTAGTGAGTTACTAGCGGGGGGTGGAGAGCAGTTCTTC. This translates into CASSELLAGGGEQFF. V usage is TRBV19 and J usage is TRBJ2-1; TRBD2 matches 12 bases. Germline V CDR1 and CDR2: LNHDA, SQIVND (reference sequence). Trimming at V came to 5 bases and at J to 10 bases, leaving 9 bases not matched to a gene. This CDR3 comprises 15 residues. Variable domain in full (rest from reference TRBV19 and TRBJ2-1): DGGITQSPKYLFRKEGQNVTLSCEQNLNHDAMYWYRQDPGQGLRLIYYSQIVNDFQKGDIAEGYSVSREKKESFPLTVTSAQKNPTAFYLCASSELLAGGGEQFFGPGTRLTVL.